The 26 T cell receptor beta chains reported below all come from one sample, sequenced in a study of blood T cell repertoires in COVID-19. Assay: immunoSEQ multiplex PCR; the TCRdb copy retains only in-frame clones and omits some. Of some 300,000 clones listed, about 90% were seen once; the top ten hold around 1%. Sequences were obtained from peripheral blood. All receptors come from a middle-aged woman with COVID-19, enrolled during active disease.

This clone came up a few times. CDR3 residues: CASRSAGDPLHF. Written as DNA, the CDR3 is TGTGCCAGCAGATCGGCAGGGGACCCCCTCCACTTT. This sequence joins TRBV12-3 or TRBV12-4 and TRBJ1-6, with a weak D call TRBD1 (6 bases). The V gene lost 6 bases and the J gene lost 13 bases, with 13 bases spanning the gap. This CDR3 is built from 12 residues.

The rearrangement joins TRBV5-1 to TRBJ1-4; 7 bases agree with TRBD1. This CDR3 contains 15 residues. The germline V gene encodes CDR1 SGHRS and CDR2 YFSETQ. The V gene end was trimmed by 0 bases and the J gene end by 7 bases; junction bases not matched to a gene: 6. For the CDR3, the DNA is TGCGCCAGCAGCTTGGCCGCCACAGGGGTTGAAAAACTGTTTTTT. This translates into CASSLAATGVEKLFF.

The rearrangement uses TRBV21-1 and TRBJ2-3; TRBD1 is the table's D call and was not checked against the DNA. TRBV21-1 is a pseudogene. This CDR3 is 17 amino acids long. The chain's CDR3 is CASSMRDRDETADTQYF. DNA of the CDR3: TGTGCCAGCAGCATGAGAGACAGGGACGAGACGGCAGATACGCAGTATTTT.

The chain carries TRBV5-6 and TRBJ1-3, with 9 positions matching TRBD1. CDR3 size: 16 residues. In germline, CDR1 is SGHDT, CDR2 YYEEEE. V was pared by 2 bases and J by 4 bases, with 7 bases of the junction left unmatched. CDR3 in amino acids: CASSFTGTGTGNTIYF. In DNA form, the CDR3 reads TGTGCCAGCAGCTTCACCGGGACAGGGACCGGAAACACCATATATTTT.

CDR3 in DNA: TGTGCCAGCAGCTTCCTCTCCGGACAGGGCGACGTCACTGAAGCTTTCTTT. This translates into CASSFLSGQGDVTEAFF. The J gene is TRBJ1-1, the V gene TRBV9; 8 bases map to TRBD1. J was trimmed by 4 bases and V by 4 bases; bases with no gene match: 15. Germline CDR1 is SGDLS and CDR2 is YYNGEE. The CDR3 covers 17 residues.

This clone was seen only once. This rearrangement joins TRBV6-5 to TRBJ1-6, with 8 bases lining up with TRBD1. The CDR3 extends over 16 amino acids. Germline V lookup: CDR1 MNHEY, CDR2 SVGAGI. Germline trimming cut 0 bases from V and 10 bases from J; bases unmatched to any gene: 8. CDR3 sequence reads: CASSYSPGGAESPLHF. The CDR3 nucleotides read TGTGCCAGCAGTTACTCGCCAGGGGGCGCGGAGTCACCCCTCCACTTT.

CDR3 protein: CASSPRQGARETQYF. The DNA of the CDR3 is TGTGCCAGCAGCCCTCGACAGGGGGCGAGAGAGACCCAGTACTTC. The chain has TRBV7-9 and TRBJ2-5; 10 nucleotides match TRBD1. The ends lost 5 bases at V and 4 bases at J; junction bases unmatched: 7. From germline, CDR1 is SEHNR and CDR2 FQNEAQ (reference sequence). CDR3 length equals 15 residues.

The chain carries TRBV4-3 and TRBJ2-7, with a tentative D call TRBD1 (5 bases). This CDR3 contains 16 residues. Trimming pared 0 bases from V and 4 bases from J, leaving 16 bases between. Germline V lookup: CDR1 LGHNA, CDR2 YSLEER. CDR3 DNA: TGCGCCAGCAGCCAAGAAGCATCTTGGGGCCATTACGAGCAGTACTTC. Translation: CASSQEASWGHYEQYF.

This chain links TRBV5-1 with TRBJ2-5; TRBD2 matches 10 bases. The V segment lost 4 bases and the J segment 0 bases; nucleotides outside the gene matches: 12. The CDR3 runs 18 residues. CDR1 and CDR2 (germline): SGHRS, YFSETQ. The DNA for the CDR3 is TGCGCCAGCAGCCGGGGACTAGCGCCTACGTTCTACCAAGAGACCCAGTACTTC. Translation gives CASSRGLAPTFYQETQYF. The full variable domain, completed using reference TRBV5-1 and TRBJ2-5, is KAGVTQTPRYLIKTRGQQVTLSCSPISGHRSVSWYQQTPGQGLQFLFEYFSETQRNKGNFPGRFSGRQFSNSRSEMNVSTLELGDSALYLCASSRGLAPTFYQETQYFGPGTRLLVL.

This chain uses TRBV28 with TRBJ1-5; TRBD1 matches at 8 bases. Trimming cost V 2 bases and J 3 bases; bases outside gene matches: 3. The CDR3 is 15 residues long. CDR1 is MDHEN and CDR2 is SYDVKM in the germline V gene. CDR3 amino acids: CASSLQTGDNQPQHF. The CDR3 nucleotides are TGTGCCAGCAGTTTACAGACAGGGGACAATCAGCCCCAGCATTTT. Full variable domain (remainder filled in from reference TRBV28 and TRBJ1-5): DVKVTQSSRYLVKRTGEKVFLECVQDMDHENMFWYRQDPGLGLRLIYFSYDVKMKEKGDIPEGYSVSREKKERFSLILESASTNQTSMYLCASSLQTGDNQPQHFGDGTRLSIL.

The chain has TRBV27 and TRBJ1-2; D remains unclear. CDR1 is MNHEY, CDR2 SMNVEV, per germline (reference sequence). CDR3 size: 15 residues. Trimming pared 2 bases from V and 4 bases from J, leaving 14 bases between. CDR3 sequence reads: CASSLKWASTYGYTF. The CDR3 region has the DNA TGTGCCAGCAGTTTAAAATGGGCCTCCACCTATGGCTACACCTTC.

This sequence joins TRBV27 and TRBJ2-1; possibly TRBD1 for D (5 bases). CDR1 and CDR2 from the germline V gene are MNHEY and SMNVEV (reference sequence). The CDR3 spans 11 residues. Trimming cost V 6 bases and J 11 bases, with 11 bases left between them. The chain's CDR3 is CASRGQAKQFF. The CDR3 DNA reads TGTGCCAGCAGGGGGCAGGCCAAGCAGTTCTTC.

The rearrangement joins TRBV28 to TRBJ1-2; TRBD1 might be the D (6 bases). The CDR3 is made up of 12 amino acids. CDR1 and CDR2 from the germline V gene are MDHEN and SYDVKM. Trimming removed 9 bases at V and 1 base at J, with 9 bases between. In nucleotides, the CDR3 is TGTGCCAGTGACAGGATTAACTATGGCTACACCTTC. It translates to CASDRINYGYTF.

The chain links TRBV5-1 to TRBJ1-4; 12 nucleotides line up with TRBD1. This CDR3 has 16 amino acids. CDR1 is SGHRS and CDR2 is YFSETQ in the germline V gene. Trimming took 2 bases from V and 3 from J; bases not matched to a gene: 2. CDR3 sequence reads: CASSFGTGGPNEKLFF. The CDR3, as DNA: TGCGCCAGCAGCTTTGGGACAGGGGGCCCTAATGAAAAACTGTTTTTT. Drawing the rest from reference TRBV5-1 and TRBJ1-4, the complete variable domain is KAGVTQTPRYLIKTRGQQVTLSCSPISGHRSVSWYQQTPGQGLQFLFEYFSETQRNKGNFPGRFSGRQFSNSRSEMNVSTLELGDSALYLCASSFGTGGPNEKLFFGSGTQLSVL.

V and J are TRBV27 and TRBJ1-2; TRBD1 is a possible D gene (6 bases). The germline gives CDR1 MNHEY, CDR2 SMNVEV (reference sequence). The germline V and J ends were trimmed by 6 bases and 6 bases, with 14 bases remaining between them. CDR3 length equals 13 residues. The CDR3 DNA reads TGTGCCAGCAGCCGGCGGGGGGCAGATGGCTACACCTTC. Its translation is CASSRRGADGYTF.

The rearrangement links TRBV28 to TRBJ1-2, with a weak D call TRBD1 (6 bases). Trimming removed 3 bases at V and 7 bases at J, with 9 bases between. The CDR3 loop spans 12 amino acids. The germline gives CDR1 MDHEN, CDR2 SYDVKM. The CDR3 protein is CASSFRGGGYTF. The CDR3 nucleotides are TGTGCCAGCAGTTTCAGGGGTGGTGGCTACACCTTC.

V and J are TRBV2 and TRBJ2-2; TRBD1 aligns across 7 bases. The CDR3 consists of 14 residues. Trimming at V came to 6 bases and at J to 2 bases, leaving 3 bases not matched to a gene. Germline CDR1 reads SNHLY; CDR2 reads FYNNEI. The CDR3 reads CASRGDRNTGELFF. In nucleotides, the CDR3 is TGTGCCAGCAGGGGGGACAGAAACACCGGGGAGCTGTTTTTT. Supplemented by reference TRBV2 and TRBJ2-2, the full variable domain reads EPEVTQTPSHQVTQMGQEVILRCVPISNHLYFYWYRQILGQKVEFLVSFYNNEISEKSEIFDDQFSVERPDGSNFTLKIRSTKLEDSAMYFCASRGDRNTGELFFGEGSRLTVL.

This chain uses TRBV7-3 with TRBJ2-1; TRBD2 matches at 11 bases. The CDR3 length is 16 residues. The germline gives CDR1 SGHTA, CDR2 FQGTGA. V shed 3 bases and J 7 bases; nucleotides not matched to a gene: 8. The CDR3 bases are TGTGCCAGCAGCTTGGATAGCGGGGGGGCCGTGAATGAGCAGTTCTTC. It codes for CASSLDSGGAVNEQFF. Complete variable domain (other parts from reference TRBV7-3 and TRBJ2-1): GAGVSQTPSNKVTEKGKYVELRCDPISGHTALYWYRQSLGQGPEFLIYFQGTGAADDSGLPNDRFFAVRPEGSVSTLKIQRTERGDSAVYLCASSLDSGGAVNEQFFGPGTRLTVL.

The chain has TRBV5-1 and TRBJ2-4; TRBD2 is a possible D gene (7 bases). The CDR3 length is 16 residues. Trimming took 1 base from V and 1 from J, leaving 12 bases between them. Germline V gene data show CDR1 as SGHRS and CDR2 as YFSETQ. For the CDR3, the DNA is TGCGCCAGCAGCTTGTTCGGGGGGCTGGCCAAAAACATTCAGTACTTC. It yields the protein CASSLFGGLAKNIQYF.

The J gene is TRBJ1-2, the V gene TRBV19; 7 bases align to TRBD1. Germline V gene data show CDR1 as LNHDA and CDR2 as SQIVND (reference sequence). CDR3 size: 12 residues. In nucleotides, the CDR3 is TGTGCGACCCTTAGGGGGCTGAGTGGCTACACCTTC. This gives the protein CATLRGLSGYTF. Full variable domain (missing parts from reference TRBV19 and TRBJ1-2): DGGITQSPKYLFRKEGQNVTLSCEQNLNHDAMYWYRQDPGQGLRLIYYSQIVNDFQKGDIAEGYSVSREKKESFPLTVTSAQKNPTAFYLCATLRGLSGYTFGSGTRLTVV.

V usage is TRBV6-6 and J usage is TRBJ1-2, with D unclear. Trimming removed 0 bases at V and 8 bases at J, with 10 bases between. This CDR3 spans 13 amino acids. CDR1 MNHNY and CDR2 SVGAGI come from the germline V gene (reference sequence). The CDR3 region is CASSYSSGLGYTF. The DNA of the CDR3 is TGTGCCAGCAGTTACTCGTCGGGTCTAGGCTACACCTTC.

The V call is TRBV6-5, the J call TRBJ1-4; D not resolved. The CDR3 extends over 14 amino acids. Germline V lookup: CDR1 MNHEY, CDR2 SVGAGI. V lost 0 bases and J 8 bases, leaving 10 bases between the germline ends. The DNA of the CDR3 is TGTGCCAGCAGTTACTCGAGGATCAAGGAAAAACTGTTTTTT. Translated: CASSYSRIKEKLFF.

This chain links TRBV6-2 or TRBV6-3 with TRBJ2-7, with TRBD2 identical over 8 bases. Unmatched junction bases numbered 5, after V lost 2 bases and J lost 2 bases. The germline CDR1 and CDR2 sequences are MNHEY and SVGEGT. The CDR3 is 15 amino acids. In DNA, the CDR3 is TGTGCCAGCAGTTACGACGGGGGGGCTGCCTACGAGCAGTACTTC. Translating gives CASSYDGGAAYEQYF.

The chain carries TRBV5-6 and TRBJ2-7; 10 nucleotides align to TRBD2. This CDR3 comprises 16 residues. Germline lookup yields CDR1 SGHDT and CDR2 YYEEEE. Trimming removed 0 bases from V and 6 bases from J; junction bases left unmatched: 9. The CDR3 loop is CASSLETSGPSSEQYF. CDR3 in DNA: TGTGCCAGCAGCTTGGAGACTAGCGGGCCCAGCTCCGAGCAGTACTTC. The full variable domain, rest sourced from reference TRBV5-6 and TRBJ2-7, is DAGVTQSPTHLIKTRGQQVTLRCSPKSGHDTVSWYQQALGQGPQFIFQYYEEEERQRGNFPDRFSGHQFPNYSSELNVNALLLGDSALYLCASSLETSGPSSEQYFGPGTRLTVT.

The chain couples TRBV27 to TRBJ1-1, with 10 nucleotides matching TRBD1. Looked up from germline, CDR1 is MNHEY and CDR2 is SMNVEV (reference sequence). Losses at the gene ends were 5 bases for V and 7 bases for J; bases not matched to a gene: 10. The CDR3 consists of 15 residues. This CDR3 reads CASSVPGQGMDEAFF. CDR3 in DNA: TGTGCCAGCAGTGTACCGGGACAGGGGATGGATGAAGCTTTCTTT.

The CDR3 DNA is TGCGCCAGCAGCCCGGGACAGTTTAGACCTAACTATGGCTACACCTTC. It yields the protein CASSPGQFRPNYGYTF. The chain has TRBV5-1 and TRBJ1-2, with 7 bases lining up with TRBD1. The germline V gene has CDR1 SGHRS and CDR2 YFSETQ. V trimming: 4 bases; J trimming: 0 bases; junction bases outside the gene matches: 9. The CDR3 is 16 residues long.